The source of this T cell receptor beta chain is a study of blood T cell repertoires in COVID-19. Study information: Material from acute and convalescent COVID-19 was sourced from the United States, Italy and Spain.

The data were produced by immunoSEQ multiplex PCR, yet TCRdb's version contains in-frame clones alone and is incomplete. The profile shows about 370,000 clones, 80% to 90% of them singletons. V was trimmed by 2 bases and J by 3 bases, leaving 7 bases between them. This CDR3 spans 13 amino acids. Looked up from germline, CDR1 is MDHEN and CDR2 is SYDVKM. This study enrolled people aged about 18 to 100 from roughly 24 US geographic areas. Clinical history reported by participants formed the basis on which cohorts were assigned. Among Cohort 3 donors, those recovered had two negative PCRs, clearance, or symptom resolution.

Sequencing was carried out using PBMCs or T cells enriched from blood (not recorded which). V and J are TRBV28 and TRBJ1-2; D may be TRBD1 (5 bases). This TCR derives from a man between 18 and 35 years old who had recovered from COVID-19. For the CDR3, the DNA is TGTGCCAGCAGTTTAGACAGCGACTATGGCTACACCTTC. Protein product: CASSLDSDYGYTF.